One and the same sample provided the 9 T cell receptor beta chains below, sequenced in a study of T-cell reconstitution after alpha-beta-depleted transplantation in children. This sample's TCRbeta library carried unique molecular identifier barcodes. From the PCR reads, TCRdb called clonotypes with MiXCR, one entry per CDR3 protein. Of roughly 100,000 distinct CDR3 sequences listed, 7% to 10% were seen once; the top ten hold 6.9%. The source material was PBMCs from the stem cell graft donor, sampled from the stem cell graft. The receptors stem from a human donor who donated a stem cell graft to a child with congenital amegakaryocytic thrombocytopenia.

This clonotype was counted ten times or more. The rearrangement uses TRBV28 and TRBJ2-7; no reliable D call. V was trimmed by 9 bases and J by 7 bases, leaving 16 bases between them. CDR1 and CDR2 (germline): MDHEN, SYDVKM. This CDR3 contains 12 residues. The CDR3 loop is CASGRIPIEQYF. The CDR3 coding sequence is TGTGCCAGTGGACGAATCCCTATTGAGCAGTACTTC.

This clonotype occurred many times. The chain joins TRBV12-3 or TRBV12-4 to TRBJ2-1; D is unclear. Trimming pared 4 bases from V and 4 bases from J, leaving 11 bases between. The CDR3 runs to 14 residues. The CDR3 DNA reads TGTGCCAGCAGTTCACGGTCAGAGTACAATGAGCAGTTCTTC. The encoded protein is CASSSRSEYNEQFF.

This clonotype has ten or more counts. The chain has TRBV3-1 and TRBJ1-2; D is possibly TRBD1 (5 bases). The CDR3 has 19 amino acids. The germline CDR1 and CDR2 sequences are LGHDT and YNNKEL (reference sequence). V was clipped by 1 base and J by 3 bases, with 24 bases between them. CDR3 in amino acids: CASSQVWREGRFDDYGYTF. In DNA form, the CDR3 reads TGTGCCAGCAGCCAAGTTTGGCGGGAGGGGAGATTCGATGACTATGGCTACACCTTC.

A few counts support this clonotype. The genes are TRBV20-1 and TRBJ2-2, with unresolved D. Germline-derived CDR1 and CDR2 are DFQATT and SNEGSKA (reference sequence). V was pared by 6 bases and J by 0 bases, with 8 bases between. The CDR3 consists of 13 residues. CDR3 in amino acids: CSARLSNTGELFF. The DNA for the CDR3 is TGCAGTGCCAGATTGTCGAACACCGGGGAGCTGTTTTTT.

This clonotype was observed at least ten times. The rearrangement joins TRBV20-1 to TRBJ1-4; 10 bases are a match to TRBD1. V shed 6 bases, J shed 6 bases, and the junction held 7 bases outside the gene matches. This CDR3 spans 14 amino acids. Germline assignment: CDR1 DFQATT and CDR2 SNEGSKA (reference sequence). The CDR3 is CSARSGTGDEKLFF. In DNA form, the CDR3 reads TGCAGTGCCAGGTCGGGGACAGGGGATGAAAAACTGTTTTTT.

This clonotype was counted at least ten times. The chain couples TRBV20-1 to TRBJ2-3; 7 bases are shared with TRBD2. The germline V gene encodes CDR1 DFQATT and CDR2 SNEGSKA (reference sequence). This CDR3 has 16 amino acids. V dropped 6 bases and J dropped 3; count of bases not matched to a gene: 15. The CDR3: CSAYPGGGTFTDTQYF. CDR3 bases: TGCAGTGCCTACCCGGGAGGAGGGACGTTTACAGATACGCAGTATTTT.

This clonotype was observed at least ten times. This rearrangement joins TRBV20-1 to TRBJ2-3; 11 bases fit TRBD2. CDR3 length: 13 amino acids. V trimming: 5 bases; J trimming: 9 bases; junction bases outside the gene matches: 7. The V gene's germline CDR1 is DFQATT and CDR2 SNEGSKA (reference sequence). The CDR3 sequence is CSAVAGGSGTQYF. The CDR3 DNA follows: TGCAGTGCTGTAGCGGGGGGGTCAGGCACGCAGTATTTT.

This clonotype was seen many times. CDR3 coding DNA: TGTGCCAGCAGCTCCCGGGTGGGGTTGGAGACCCAGTACTTC. Its translation: CASSSRVGLETQYF. The chain uses TRBV7-2 and TRBJ2-5; unclear D gene. V dropped 4 bases and J dropped 5 bases, with 14 bases sitting between them. The CDR3 loop spans 14 amino acids. Per the germline V gene, CDR1 is SGHTA and CDR2 is FQGNSA.

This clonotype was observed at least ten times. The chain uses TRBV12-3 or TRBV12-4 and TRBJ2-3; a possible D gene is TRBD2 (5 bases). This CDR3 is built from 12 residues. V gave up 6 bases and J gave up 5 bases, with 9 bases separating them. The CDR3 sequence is CASRRGLDTQYF. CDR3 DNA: TGTGCCAGCAGACGGGGTCTAGATACGCAGTATTTT.